One and the same sample provided the 27 T cell receptor beta chains below, sequenced in a study of T cells in Graves' hyperthyroidism and ophthalmopathy. RNA transcripts were the template for amplifying TCR beta CDR3 regions. A set of HTBI primers served as the primers for a first-round RT-PCR of the TCR CDR3. TCRdb re-called the multiplex PCR reads with MiXCR, one entry per CDR3 protein. Seen here are 550,000 to 600,000 distinct CDR3 sequences, about 14% observed once, and the top ten hold roughly 7.7%. The sequenced material came from blood. These receptors came from a woman between 18 and 30 years old with Graves' ophthalmopathy.

The V call is TRBV24-1, the J call TRBJ2-3, with a tentative D call TRBD1 (8 bases). This CDR3 region has 18 residues. Between the trimmed V and J ends, which lost 2 bases and 1 base, there was a span of 18 bases. CDR1 KGHDR and CDR2 SFDVKD come from the germline V gene. The CDR3 sequence is CATSDWSGGGQGTDTQYF. CDR3 sequence (DNA): TGTGCCACCAGTGATTGGAGTGGGGGGGGACAGGGCACAGATACGCAGTATTTT.

This clonotype has ten or more counts. V usage is TRBV27 and J usage is TRBJ2-7, with TRBD1 matching 8 bases. The CDR3 spans 16 residues. The junction had 11 bases not matched to a gene; V was cut back by 2 bases and J by 5 bases. Germline V gene lookup returns CDR1 MNHEY and CDR2 SMNVEV (reference sequence). The DNA for the CDR3 is TGTGCCAGCAGTTTAGCATTGAGGACAGGGCTCAACGAGCAGTACTTC. Amino acid sequence: CASSLALRTGLNEQYF.

This clonotype was picked up many times. The chain uses TRBV7-8 and TRBJ2-7; a weak D match, TRBD2 (6 bases). The CDR3 sequence is 15 residues long. The V and J ends lost 0 bases and 2 bases respectively, with 11 bases between them. Germline V gives CDR1 SGHVS, CDR2 FQNEAQ. The CDR3 is CASSLALGGAYEQYF. The CDR3 nucleotides read TGTGCCAGCAGCTTAGCTCTGGGAGGCGCCTACGAGCAGTACTTC.

This clonotype was picked up many times. The V gene is TRBV20-1, the J gene TRBJ2-3, with D unclear. The CDR3 has 16 residues. V was cut by 4 bases and J by 3 bases, with 20 bases left in between. Germline V lookup: CDR1 DFQATT, CDR2 SNEGSKA (reference sequence). In DNA, the CDR3 is TGCAGTGCTACAATGGGCTTTCGAATACCTACAGATACGCAGTATTTT. Protein: CSATMGFRIPTDTQYF.

As concerns this clonotype: A much larger clone lies one base from this, so it may be a read error. The chain couples TRBV30 to TRBJ2-7; D is possibly TRBD1 (5 bases). This CDR3 comprises 13 residues. Germline V gene lookup returns CDR1 GTSNPN and CDR2 SVGIG (reference sequence). With 4 bases removed from V and 9 bases from J, the gap between germline ends came to 19 bases. The CDR3 region is CAWKGRARGGQYF. The CDR3 DNA is TGTGCCTGGAAGGGCAGGGCGCGCGGCGGGCAGTACTTC.

This clonotype was detected ten times or more. The chain recombines TRBV18 with TRBJ2-5; D gene ambiguous. Trimming removed 1 base from V and 5 bases from J, with 5 bases in between. The germline gives CDR1 KGHSH, CDR2 LQKENI. This CDR3 has 12 residues. CDR3 in amino acids: CASSPLPETQYF. CDR3 in DNA: TGTGCCAGCTCACCACTGCCGGAGACCCAGTACTTC.

This clonotype has at least ten counts. This rearrangement joins TRBV7-3 to TRBJ2-3; 11 bases line up with TRBD2. V was clipped by 5 bases and J by 3 bases; unmatched bases: 7. The germline V gene has CDR1 SGHTA and CDR2 FQGTGA. CDR3 length equals 16 residues. The CDR3 DNA reads as TGTGCCAGCAGCAAACCCGGGACTAGCGGTACAGATACGCAGTATTTT. Translating it yields CASSKPGTSGTDTQYF.

Note on this clonotype: A read error may account for a junction end that differs from germline. The chain carries TRBV7-8 and TRBJ2-1, with 8 positions matching TRBD2. CDR3 size: 17 residues. From germline, CDR1 is SGHVS and CDR2 FQNEAQ. CDR3 sequence reads: CASSDPSGWPSYNEQFF. The CDR3 DNA follows: TGCGCCAGCAGCGACCCTAGCGGGTGGCCCTCCTACAATGAGCAGTTCTTC.

This clonotype was detected a few times. V gene TRBV6-1 combines with J gene TRBJ2-7, with TRBD1 identical over 7 bases. With V trimmed by 5 bases and J by 5 bases, 12 bases remained unmatched. This CDR3 comprises 15 residues. The germline CDR1 and CDR2 sequences are MNHNS and SASEGT. The CDR3 reads CASSLTADRPHEQYF. As DNA, the CDR3 is TGTGCCAGCAGTTTAACCGCGGACAGGCCCCACGAGCAGTACTTC.

The chain uses TRBV6-1 and TRBJ2-3; 8 bases line up with TRBD2. CDR3 length equals 15 residues. V lost 5 bases, J lost 6 bases, and 10 bases stayed unmatched. Germline CDR1 MNHNS, CDR2 SASEGT. The CDR3 spells CASSLRGGVGDTQYF. DNA of the CDR3: TGTGCCAGCAGTCTTCGGGGGGGCGTTGGGGATACGCAGTATTTT.

V is TRBV12-3 or TRBV12-4 and J is TRBJ1-2, with TRBD1 as a possible D gene (5 bases). Trimming removed 3 bases from V and 3 bases from J, with 14 bases in between. CDR3 size: 15 residues. CDR3 in DNA: TGTGCCAGCAGTTTTAGTAGGGGCTTTGACTATGGCTACACCTTC. Its protein is CASSFSRGFDYGYTF.

This clonotype was counted between two and nine times. A much larger clone lies one base from this, so it may be a read error. This CDR3 fails to terminate in the conserved phenylalanine or tryptophan, so it likely reflects a read error. The chain couples TRBV5-1 to TRBJ2-1; possible D gene TRBD1, 5 bases. V was trimmed by 0 bases and J by 1 base, leaving 5 bases between them. Germline V gene sequence: CDR1 SGHRS, CDR2 YFSETQ. The CDR3 has 14 amino acids. CDR3 residues: CASSLGQSYNEQFL. As DNA, the CDR3 is TGCGCCAGCAGCTTGGGACAGTCCTACAATGAGCAGTTCCTC.

This clonotype has ten or more counts. This chain uses TRBV12-3 or TRBV12-4 with TRBJ2-5, with D possibly matching TRBD2 (5 bases). V shed 5 bases and J shed 3 bases, with 13 bases lying between them. CDR3 length: 14 amino acids. CDR3 in DNA: TGTGCCAGCAGTCCACGCGAAGCGGAAGAGACCCAGTACTTC. Encoded protein: CASSPREAEETQYF.

The sample holds many counts of this clonotype. J is TRBJ1-1 and V is TRBV11-3, with TRBD1 identical over 10 bases. This CDR3 contains 14 residues. Germline V gene data show CDR1 as SGHNT and CDR2 as YENEEA. Trimming took 5 bases from V and 6 from J; bases not matched to a gene: 6. The CDR3 coding sequence is TGTGCCAGCAGCCCCGGGACAGGGGCGGCTGAAGCTTTCTTT. It translates to CASSPGTGAAEAFF.

The chain carries TRBV19 and TRBJ1-1, with D maybe TRBD1 (6 bases). V lost 6 bases to trimming and J lost 0 bases, with 11 bases between them. Germline V gene data show CDR1 as LNHDA and CDR2 as SQIVND (reference sequence). The CDR3 covers 14 residues. The CDR3 here is CASRRTEMNTEAFF. The CDR3 nucleotides are TGTGCCAGTAGAAGGACAGAAATGAACACTGAAGCTTTCTTT.

Many counts were recorded for this clonotype. The chain couples TRBV4-1 to TRBJ1-5, with D tentatively TRBD1 (5 bases). Germline CDR1 reads MGHRA; CDR2 reads YSYEKL. Between the trimmed V and J ends, which lost 8 bases and 2 bases, there was a span of 10 bases. This CDR3 comprises 13 residues. CDR3 in DNA: TGCGCCAGCCGAGGGACGGGCAATCAGCCCCAGCATTTT. It is translated as CASRGTGNQPQHF.

The sample holds many counts of this clonotype. V usage is TRBV7-2 and J usage is TRBJ1-2; possible D gene TRBD1, 5 bases. CDR3 size: 14 residues. The germline CDR1 and CDR2 sequences are SGHTA and FQGNSA. The V end lost 5 bases, the J end lost 3 bases, and 13 bases lay between the germline ends. CDR3 residues: CASSPGRGDYGYTF. The DNA of the CDR3 is TGTGCCAGCAGCCCAGGGAGGGGTGACTATGGCTACACCTTC. Looking up the rest from reference TRBV7-2 and TRBJ1-2 gives the full variable domain: GAGVSQSPSNKVTEKGKDVELRCDPISGHTALYWYRQSLGQGLEFLIYFQGNSAPDKSGLPSDRFSAERTGGSVSTLTIQRTQQEDSAVYLCASSPGRGDYGYTFGSGTRLTVV.

This clonotype was counted at least ten times. CDR3 coding DNA: TGTGCCAGCAGTTTTTACTTGGGCTACGAGCAGTACTTC. Protein: CASSFYLGYEQYF. The gene calls are TRBV12-3 or TRBV12-4 and TRBJ2-7; D ambiguous. The CDR3 is 13 residues long. V lost 3 bases and J lost 3, with 9 bases in between.

The rearrangement joins TRBV30 to TRBJ2-3; 7 bases align to TRBD1. The CDR3 extends over 14 amino acids. Germline CDR1 reads GTSNPN; CDR2 reads SVGIG (reference sequence). Trimming cost V 0 bases and J 5 bases; bases outside gene matches: 5. CDR3 loop: CAWSVEGGRDTQYF. The CDR3 region has the DNA TGTGCCTGGAGTGTAGAAGGGGGCAGAGATACGCAGTATTTT.

This clonotype was seen many times. The chain links TRBV6-1 to TRBJ1-1; maybe TRBD1 (5 bases). The V gene lost 7 bases and the J gene lost 4 bases, with 10 bases spanning the gap. The CDR3 totals 12 residues. Per the germline V gene, CDR1 is MNHNS and CDR2 is SASEGT. The chain's CDR3 is CASNPRGTEAFF. CDR3 DNA sequence: TGTGCCAGCAACCCAAGGGGCACTGAAGCTTTCTTT.

Many counts were recorded for this clonotype. The CDR3 loop reads CAWRDRVGEKLFF. CDR3 DNA: TGTGCCTGGAGAGATCGGGTCGGTGAAAAACTGTTTTTT. The chain is built from TRBV30 and TRBJ1-4; D ambiguous. The CDR3 has 13 amino acids. V was shortened by 3 bases and J by 7 bases, with 12 bases between the two germline ends. Germline assignment: CDR1 GTSNPN and CDR2 SVGIG (reference sequence).

This clonotype was counted many times. The chain recombines TRBV28 with TRBJ1-2, with D possibly matching TRBD1 (6 bases). Germline assignment: CDR1 MDHEN and CDR2 SYDVKM. Trimming cost V 6 bases and J 2 bases, with 13 bases left between them. There are 14 residues in the CDR3. CDR3 protein: CASRGGRANYGYTF. As DNA, the CDR3 is TGTGCCAGCAGGGGGGGCAGGGCCAACTATGGCTACACCTTC.

The table lists this clonotype with many counts. The rearrangement uses TRBV5-1 and TRBJ1-1, with a possible D match to TRBD1 (6 bases). In germline, CDR1 is SGHRS, CDR2 YFSETQ. The CDR3 length is 14 residues. Trimming left V 6 bases short and J 5 bases short, with 17 bases between. The DNA for the CDR3 is TGCGCCAGCATCAGGGATACAGGGATGACTGAAGCTTTCTTT. Its translation: CASIRDTGMTEAFF.

The CDR3 spells CASSVRDRGESSYEQYF. CDR3 in DNA: TGTGCCAGCAGCGTCCGGGACAGGGGGGAGAGCTCCTACGAGCAGTACTTC. The rearrangement uses TRBV7-9 and TRBJ2-7; 11 bases fit TRBD1. Germline CDR1 is SEHNR and CDR2 is FQNEAQ (reference sequence). With V trimmed by 5 bases and J by 0 bases, 9 bases remained unmatched. The CDR3 runs to 17 residues.

For this clonotype: This may be a read error, as it is one base from a much larger clone. The chain has TRBV10-3 and TRBJ2-1; tentative D call: TRBD1 (6 bases). This CDR3 has 16 amino acids. CDR1 is ENHRY, CDR2 SYGVKD, per germline. In DNA form, the CDR3 reads TGTGCCATCAGTGAGTCGGACAGAGGCTCCTACAATGAGCAGCTCTTC. This sequence encodes CAISESDRGSYNEQLF.

In its sample, this clonotype was seen many times. V usage is TRBV18 and J usage is TRBJ1-1; tentatively, D is TRBD1 (6 bases). V dropped 2 bases and J dropped 5 bases, with 12 bases sitting between them. CDR3 length: 14 amino acids. CDR1 and CDR2 from the germline V gene are KGHSH and LQKENI. Written as DNA, the CDR3 is TGTGCCAGCTCACCAGGGGGCTTCGGTACTGAAGCTTTCTTT. It codes for CASSPGGFGTEAFF. The whole variable domain, filled in from reference TRBV18 and TRBJ1-1, reads NAGVMQNPRHLVRRRGQEARLRCSPMKGHSHVYWYRQLPEEGLKFMVYLQKENIIDESGMPKERFSAEFPKEGPSILRIQQVVRGDSAAYFCASSPGGFGTEAFFGQGTRLTVV.

This clonotype was seen ten or more times. The chain links TRBV29-1 to TRBJ2-3; D is unclear. V lost 7 bases to trimming and J lost 6 bases, with 8 bases between them. Germline-derived CDR1 and CDR2 are SQVTM and ANQGSEA. CDR3 length equals 10 residues. The CDR3: CSGHSDTQYF. The CDR3, as DNA: TGCAGCGGCCATTCGGATACGCAGTATTTT.